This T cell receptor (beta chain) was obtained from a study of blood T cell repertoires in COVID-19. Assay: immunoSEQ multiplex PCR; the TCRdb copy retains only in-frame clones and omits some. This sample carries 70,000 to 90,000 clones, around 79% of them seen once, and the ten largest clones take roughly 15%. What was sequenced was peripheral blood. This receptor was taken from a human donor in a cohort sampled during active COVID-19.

The CDR3 DNA is TGTGCCAGCAGCTTGGCGGAGCCAGGGTCCCCAATTCAAGACTACGAGCAGTACTTC. This codes for CASSLAEPGSPIQDYEQYF. The chain uses TRBV5-5 and TRBJ2-7; the D gene is possibly TRBD1 (5 bases). The CDR3 has 19 amino acids. Germline CDR1 and CDR2: SGHKS and YYEKEE (reference sequence). V dropped 0 bases and J dropped 3 bases, with 25 bases sitting between them.